This T cell receptor (beta chain) comes out of a study of identifying expanded T cells in peripheral blood (dated by TCRdb to the late 2010s). With regard to the full study: Technical replicates were generated by sequencing separate aliquots of the same genomic DNA pool, with four replicates compared pairwise.

No immune events, such as infections, were documented for the healthy donors during the collection period. Time-dependent variance in a beta-binomial model of T-cell clone differential abundance was calibrated using healthy-donor blood repertoires as a training cohort. The training cohort comprised roughly 10 healthy donors, 3 female and 7 male. The donors were between roughly 25 and 70 years old, with an average age of roughly 40 years. Whole blood from each healthy donor was obtained from a commercial supplier and was collected at three time points around 15 days apart. For immunosequencing, genomic DNA was extracted from whole blood that had not been sorted. The paper's findings and limits, for the study overall: The beta-binomial model significantly reduced the number of clones called differentially abundant and the false-positive rate across all healthy-donor time intervals. Around 1.3 differentially abundant clones were flagged by the binomial model between technical replicates, whereas about 15 and 18 were flagged over approximately two weeks and four weeks, respectively. Variance in clone template counts between roughly two-week samples significantly increased with total template count across all healthy donors. It was expected by the authors that biological variance in healthy repertoires might increase further over much longer intervals, such as months to years.

The immunoSEQ Assay, which uses bias-controlled multiplex PCR amplification of genomic DNA, was used to profile TCRbeta CDR3 regions. In the original analysis: The absolute abundance of each unique TCRbeta CDR3 region was quantified after sequences were collapsed and filtered. Two models were used to test differential abundance: a binomial model (Fisher-equivalent) and a beta-binomial model that adds time-dependent variance fitted from healthy donors. Clones with fewer than 5 combined templates were removed, and differential abundance was called for clones with a Benjamini-Hochberg FDR below 0.01. In the beta-binomial model, variance was expressed as a function of the total template count across the two samples, in the form v = (b*log(k)+a)^2. Entries here come from immuneACCESS through TCRdb and include only in-frame sequences with V and J called. Some clones fail to appear in such tables; in the studies checked, an unresolved V gene covers under half of the shortfall, and the cause of the remainder is unknown. The D gene and trimming were derived from the DNA, and the V and J assignments and clone size from that table. This sample gives 45,000 to 65,000 clones in total; around 82% of them show up just once. The top ten constitute 14% of the sample.

Points on this clone: Its antigen remains unidentified. The sample holds no much larger clone one base away, and base qualities are not on file.

V and J are trimmed by 5 bases and 2 bases, and the gene matches miss 2 bases of the junction. The CDR3 runs 14 residues from the cysteine to the phenylalanine. The DNA shown is the 42-base CDR3, in frame from base 1. According to the germline V gene, CDR1 reads MNHEY and CDR2 reads SVGAGI. The receptor comes from a person between 18 and 75 years old in good health. The sequence links TRBV6-5 to TRBJ1-1, and 10 junctional nucleotides match TRBD1. The sequenced sample consisted of blood. Here is the DNA: TGTGCCAGCAGTGGGGACAGGGGCAACACTGAAGCTTTCTTT. The encoded protein is CASSGDRGNTEAFF.